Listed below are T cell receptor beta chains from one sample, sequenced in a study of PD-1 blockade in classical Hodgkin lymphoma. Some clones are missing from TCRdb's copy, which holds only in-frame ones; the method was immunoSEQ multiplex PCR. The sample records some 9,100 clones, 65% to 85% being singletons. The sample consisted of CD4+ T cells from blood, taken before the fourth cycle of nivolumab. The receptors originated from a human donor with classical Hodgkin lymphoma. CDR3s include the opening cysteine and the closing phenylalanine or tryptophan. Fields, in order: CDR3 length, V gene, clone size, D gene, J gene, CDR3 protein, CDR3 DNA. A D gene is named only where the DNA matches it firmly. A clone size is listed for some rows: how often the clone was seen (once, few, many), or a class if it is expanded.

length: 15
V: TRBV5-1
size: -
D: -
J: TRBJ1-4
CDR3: CASRGRDTLNEKLFF
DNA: TGCGCCAGCAGAGGGAGGGACACCCTTAATGAAAAACTGTTTTTT

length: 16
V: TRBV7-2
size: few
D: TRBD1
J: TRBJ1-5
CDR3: CASSLSGTGTHQPQHF
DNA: TGTGCCAGCAGCTTATCCGGGACAGGGACTCATCAGCCCCAGCATTTT

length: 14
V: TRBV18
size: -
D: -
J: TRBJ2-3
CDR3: CASSPNLSTDTQYF
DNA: TGTGCCAGCTCACCGAACCTTAGCACAGATACGCAGTATTTT

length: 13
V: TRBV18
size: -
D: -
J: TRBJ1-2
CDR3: CASSPIPGEGYTF
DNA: TGTGCCAGCTCACCCATCCCGGGGGAAGGCTACACCTTC

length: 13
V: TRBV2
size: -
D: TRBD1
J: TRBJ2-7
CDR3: CASRRDRTYEQYF
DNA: TGTGCCAGCAGACGGGACAGAACCTACGAGCAGTACTTC

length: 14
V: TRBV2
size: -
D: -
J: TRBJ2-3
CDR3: CASSGGGSTDTQYF
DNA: TGTGCCAGCAGTGGGGGGGGCTCCACAGATACGCAGTATTTT

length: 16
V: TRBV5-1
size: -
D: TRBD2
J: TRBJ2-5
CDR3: CASSFLASGNRETQYF
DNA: TGCGCCAGCAGCTTCCTGGCTAGCGGGAATCGAGAGACCCAGTACTTC

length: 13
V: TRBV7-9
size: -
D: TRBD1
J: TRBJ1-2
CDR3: CASSPGTAYGYTF
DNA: TGTGCCAGCAGCCCCGGGACAGCTTATGGCTACACCTTC

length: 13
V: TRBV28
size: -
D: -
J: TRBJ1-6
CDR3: CASSFRVGSPLHF
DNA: TGTGCCAGCAGTTTCAGGGTCGGTTCACCCCTCCACTTT

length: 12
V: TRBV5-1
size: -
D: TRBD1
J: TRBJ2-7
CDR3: CASTGTGYEQYF
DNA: TGCGCCAGCACCGGGACAGGCTACGAGCAGTACTTC

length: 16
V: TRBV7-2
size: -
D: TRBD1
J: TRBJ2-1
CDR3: CASSLGPGQGFNEQFF
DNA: TGTGCCAGCAGCTTAGGGCCGGGACAGGGGTTCAATGAGCAGTTCTTC

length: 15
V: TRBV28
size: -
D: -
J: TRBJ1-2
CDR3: CASSNQGNRIYGYTF
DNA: TGTGCCAGCAGTAACCAGGGGAATCGTATCTATGGCTACACCTTC

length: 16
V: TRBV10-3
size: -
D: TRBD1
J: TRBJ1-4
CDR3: CAISDPRQGSSEKLFF
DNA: TGTGCCATCAGTGATCCCAGACAGGGGTCTTCTGAAAAACTGTTTTTT

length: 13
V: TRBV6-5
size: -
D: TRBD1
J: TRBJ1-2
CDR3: CASLSGQGRGYTF
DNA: TGTGCCAGCCTATCGGGACAGGGTAGAGGCTACACCTTC

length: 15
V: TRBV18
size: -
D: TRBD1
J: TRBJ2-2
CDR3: CASSPGQQNTGELFF
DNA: TGTGCCAGCTCACCGGGACAGCAGAACACCGGGGAGCTGTTTTTT

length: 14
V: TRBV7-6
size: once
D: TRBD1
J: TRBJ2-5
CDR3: CASSSGDRQETQYF
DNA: TGTGCCAGCAGCTCGGGGGACAGGCAAGAGACCCAGTACTTC

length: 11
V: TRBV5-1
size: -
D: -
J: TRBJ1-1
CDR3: CASRSGTEAFF
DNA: TGCGCCAGCAGAAGTGGAACTGAAGCTTTCTTT

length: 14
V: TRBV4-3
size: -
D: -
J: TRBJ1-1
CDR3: CASSPGRLNTEAFF
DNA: TGCGCCAGCAGCCCGGGACGGCTAAACACTGAAGCTTTCTTT

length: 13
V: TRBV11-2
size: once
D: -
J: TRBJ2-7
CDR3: CATSKDTHYEQYF
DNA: TGTGCCACCTCGAAGGACACCCACTACGAGCAGTACTTC

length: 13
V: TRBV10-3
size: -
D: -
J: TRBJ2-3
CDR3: CAISSAVEDTQYF
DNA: TGTGCCATCAGTAGTGCGGTAGAGGATACGCAGTATTTT

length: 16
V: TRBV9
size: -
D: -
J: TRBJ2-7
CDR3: CASSPSGLAGYYEQYF
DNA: TGTGCCAGCAGCCCCTCGGGACTCGCTGGGTACTACGAGCAGTACTTC

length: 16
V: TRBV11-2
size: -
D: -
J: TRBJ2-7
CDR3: CASSLDRWDISYEQYF
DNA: TGTGCCAGCAGCTTAGACCGGTGGGACATCTCCTACGAGCAGTACTTC

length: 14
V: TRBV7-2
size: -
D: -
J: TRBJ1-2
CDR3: CASSARQVTYGYTF
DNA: TGTGCCAGCAGCGCTCGACAAGTCACCTATGGCTACACCTTC

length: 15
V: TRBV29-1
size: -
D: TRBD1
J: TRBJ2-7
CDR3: CSVETPGQQTYEQYF
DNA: TGCAGCGTTGAGACCCCGGGACAGCAGACCTACGAGCAGTACTTC

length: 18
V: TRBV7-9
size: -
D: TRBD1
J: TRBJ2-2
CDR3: CASRTDRGRGPDTGELFF
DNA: TGTGCCAGCAGAACCGACAGGGGGAGAGGGCCGGACACCGGGGAGCTGTTTTTT

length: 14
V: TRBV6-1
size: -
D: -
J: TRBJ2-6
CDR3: CASSNPSGANVLTF
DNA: TGTGCCAGCAGTAACCCCTCTGGGGCCAACGTCCTGACTTTC

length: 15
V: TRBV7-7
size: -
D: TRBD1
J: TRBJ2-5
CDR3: CASSSGGPYQETQYF
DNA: TGTGCTAGCAGCTCAGGGGGCCCGTACCAAGAGACCCAGTACTTC

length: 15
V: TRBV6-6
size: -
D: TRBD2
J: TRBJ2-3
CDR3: CATTGRTSGTDTQYF
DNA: TGTGCCACGACAGGGAGGACTAGCGGCACAGATACGCAGTATTTT

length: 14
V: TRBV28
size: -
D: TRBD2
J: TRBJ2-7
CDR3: CASGSSGGTPEQYF
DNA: TGTGCCAGCGGCTCTAGCGGGGGGACCCCGGAGCAGTACTTC

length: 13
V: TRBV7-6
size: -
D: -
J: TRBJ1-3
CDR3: CASSLAHGNTIYF
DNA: TGTGCCAGCAGCTTAGCGCATGGAAACACCATATATTTT

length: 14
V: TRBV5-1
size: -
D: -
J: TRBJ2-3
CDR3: CASSLAEGADTQYF
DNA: TGCGCCAGCAGCTTGGCCGAGGGAGCGGATACGCAGTATTTT

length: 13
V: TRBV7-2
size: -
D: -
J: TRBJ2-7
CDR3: CASSWRGDGEQYF
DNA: TGTGCCAGCAGCTGGAGGGGGGACGGCGAGCAGTACTTC

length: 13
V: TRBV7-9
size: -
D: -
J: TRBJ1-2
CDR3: CASSNGTTYGYTF
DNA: TGTGCCAGCAGCAACGGGACAACCTATGGCTACACCTTC

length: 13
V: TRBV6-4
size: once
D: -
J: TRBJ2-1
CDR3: CASSPTGSGEQFF
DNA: TGTGCCAGCAGTCCCACAGGGAGCGGTGAGCAGTTCTTC

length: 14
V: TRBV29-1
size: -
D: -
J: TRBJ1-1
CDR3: CSVGDTSKNTEAFF
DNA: TGCAGCGTTGGGGACACCTCAAAAAACACTGAAGCTTTCTTT

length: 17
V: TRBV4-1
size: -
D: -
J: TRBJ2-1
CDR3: CASSQDPGGGGYNEQFF
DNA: TGCGCCAGCAGCCAAGATCCTGGAGGGGGGGGATACAATGAGCAGTTCTTC

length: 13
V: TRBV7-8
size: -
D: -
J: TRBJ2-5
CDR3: CASSLFRGETQYF
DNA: TGTGCCAGCAGCTTATTTCGGGGAGAGACCCAGTACTTC